The source of this T cell receptor beta chain is a study of beta chain features in type 1 diabetes. Expressed TCRB transcripts were sequenced after all isolated RNA was converted to cDNA. TCRdb's copy holds only in-frame clones and misses some; the assay was immunoSEQ multiplex PCR. Of 250,000 to 350,000 clones detected, approximately 11% appear once; the ten largest clones hold about 0.014%. Regarding the study as a whole: Type 1 diabetes patients had fewer VDJ junction insertions and more deletions. Naive, central memory and Treg TCRB repertoires appeared more alike in patients than in healthy donors.

Around 0.12 L of blood, on average, came from one heparinised draw per donor. The germline V and J ends were trimmed by 4 bases and 6 bases, with 8 bases remaining between them. Germline V lookup: CDR1 SGHTA, CDR2 FQGTGA. The length of the CDR3 is 12 residues. This clone was seen more than once but under ten times. The antigen is not known. The sequenced sample consisted of naive CD4+ T cells from blood. This clonotype was obtained from a woman aged 30 to 39 in good health. V is TRBV7-3 and J is TRBJ2-3; D unclear. The CDR3 DNA reads TGTGCCAGCAGCTCCCCTACGGATACGCAGTATTTT. Translated: CASSSPTDTQYF.